A single sample is the source of the 25 T cell receptor beta chains below, sequenced in a study of cytomegalovirus exposure and HLA in healthy donors. Repertoires were generated with immunoSEQ multiplex PCR, while TCRdb's copy carries only in-frame clones and drops some. The top ten hold 3% of the sample, which has 110,000 or so clones, about 85% seen once. The sequencing input was PBMCs. All receptors derive from a woman younger than 35 in good health and CMV-seronegative.

The chain recombines TRBV13 with TRBJ1-2, with a weak D call TRBD1 (6 bases). CDR1 and CDR2 (germline): PRHDT, FYEKMQ (reference sequence). The CDR3 spans 15 residues. Trimming removed 5 bases from V and 6 bases from J, with 19 bases in between. The CDR3 is CASSRPAGAGDGYTF. CDR3 bases: TGTGCCAGCAGCCGGCCGGCGGGGGCGGGGGATGGCTACACCTTC. The whole variable domain, filled in from reference TRBV13 and TRBJ1-2, reads AAGVIQSPRHLIKEKRETATLKCYPIPRHDTVYWYQQGPGQDPQFLISFYEKMQSDKGSIPDRFSAQQFSDYHSELNMSSLELGDSALYFCASSRPAGAGDGYTFGSGTRLTVV.

The V gene is TRBV27, the J gene TRBJ2-3; 12 bases are a match to TRBD1. The CDR3 has 16 amino acids. The V gene end was trimmed by 2 bases and the J gene end by 6 bases; junction bases not matched to a gene: 6. Looked up from germline, CDR1 is MNHEY and CDR2 is SMNVEV (reference sequence). The CDR3 nucleotides are TGTGCCAGCAGTTTAGGGGAAGGGACAGGGGGCGATACGCAGTATTTT. Translated, it gives CASSLGEGTGGDTQYF.

The chain has TRBV27 and TRBJ2-7, with TRBD1 identical over 8 bases. The CDR3 has 18 residues. Germline CDR1 MNHEY, CDR2 SMNVEV (reference sequence). V dropped 6 bases and J dropped 3; count of bases not matched to a gene: 19. The chain's CDR3 is CASSYPGRPGQGNYEQYF. The CDR3 DNA reads TGTGCCAGCAGCTATCCCGGTAGACCAGGACAGGGAAACTACGAGCAGTACTTC.

The chain employs TRBV27 and TRBJ1-1; D is unclear. V was clipped by 5 bases and J by 2 bases, with 12 bases between them. Germline V gene sequence: CDR1 MNHEY, CDR2 SMNVEV (reference sequence). The CDR3 has 14 residues. This chain's CDR3 is CASSRQAKNTEAFF. The CDR3 DNA follows: TGTGCCAGCAGTAGGCAGGCTAAAAACACTGAAGCTTTCTTT.

This clone has just a few counts. This sequence joins TRBV4-1 and TRBJ2-7, with 9 bases matching TRBD1. Unmatched junction bases numbered 8, after V lost 5 bases and J lost 3 bases. Germline V gene lookup returns CDR1 MGHRA and CDR2 YSYEKL. There are 15 residues in the CDR3. The CDR3: CASSRRDRVFYEQYF. Here the CDR3 DNA reads TGCGCCAGCAGCAGACGGGACAGGGTGTTCTACGAGCAGTACTTC.

V and J are TRBV19 and TRBJ1-5; 7 nucleotides line up with TRBD1. Losses at the gene ends were 2 bases for V and 5 bases for J; bases not matched to a gene: 12. CDR3 length equals 17 residues. CDR1 LNHDA and CDR2 SQIVND come from the germline V gene (reference sequence). The CDR3 sequence is CASSILTGWYTDQPQHF. CDR3 DNA: TGTGCCAGTAGTATATTGACAGGGTGGTACACTGATCAGCCCCAGCATTTT.

The CDR3 region has the DNA TGCGCCAGCAGCCAGCGCGCAACCGGGGGGCCCTCCGGAAACACCATATATTTT. Encoded protein: CASSQRATGGPSGNTIYF. The chain links TRBV4-1 to TRBJ1-3, with D possibly matching TRBD1 (6 bases). The CDR3 has 18 amino acids. V was trimmed by 3 bases and J by 4 bases, leaving 22 bases between them. CDR1 MGHRA and CDR2 YSYEKL come from the germline V gene.

A single count supports this clone. This chain connects TRBV6-1 to TRBJ1-2; 8 nucleotides align to TRBD1. This CDR3 is 15 amino acids long. The V and J ends lost 2 bases and 3 bases, in that order; junction bases with no gene match: 5. Per germline, CDR1 MNHNS and CDR2 SASEGT. CDR3 sequence (DNA): TGTGCCAGCAGTGAAAGGACAGGGTCTGACTATGGCTACACCTTC. Its translation: CASSERTGSDYGYTF.

J is TRBJ1-1 and V is TRBV4-2; D is ambiguous. The CDR3 spans 16 residues. Trimming pared 0 bases from V and 0 bases from J, leaving 11 bases between. CDR1 LGHNA and CDR2 YNFKEQ come from the germline V gene. The CDR3 region is CASSQDAPGMNTEAFF. CDR3 nucleotide sequence: TGTGCCAGCAGCCAAGATGCTCCGGGAATGAACACTGAAGCTTTCTTT.

The rearrangement links TRBV7-9 to TRBJ1-3, with no clear D. Per germline, CDR1 SEHNR and CDR2 FQNEAQ (reference sequence). The CDR3 consists of 16 residues. V was clipped by 1 base and J by 3 bases, with 13 bases between them. The CDR3 region is CASSLGGSLGGNTIYF. The CDR3 DNA follows: TGTGCCAGCAGCTTAGGCGGGAGCCTAGGTGGAAACACCATATATTTT.

The V and J genes are TRBV11-2 and TRBJ1-5; possibly TRBD1 for D (6 bases). Germline lookup yields CDR1 SGHAT and CDR2 FQNNGV. V lost 3 bases and J 5 bases, leaving 11 bases between the germline ends. The CDR3 consists of 14 residues. In nucleotides, the CDR3 is TGTGCCAGCAGCTTTGGGGGGGCTGATCAGCCCCAGCATTTT. Residues: CASSFGGADQPQHF.

The chain carries TRBV28 and TRBJ2-4; the match to TRBD1 covers 8 bases. Trimming cost V 7 bases and J 5 bases; bases outside gene matches: 10. Germline lookup yields CDR1 MDHEN and CDR2 SYDVKM. The CDR3 totals 15 residues. CDR3 bases: TGTGCCAGCATCGGGCAGGGGGCGGCGCAAAACATTCAGTACTTC. This encodes CASIGQGAAQNIQYF.

V and J are TRBV6-1 and TRBJ2-3, with D perhaps matching TRBD2 (7 bases). There are 15 residues in the CDR3. Trimming pared 4 bases from V and 8 bases from J, leaving 19 bases between. Germline V gives CDR1 MNHNS, CDR2 SASEGT. CDR3 protein: CASSGGAGVGGTQYF. The CDR3 DNA reads TGTGCCAGCAGTGGGGGGGCGGGGGTAGGAGGTACGCAGTATTTT.

The CDR3 DNA is TGTGCCAGCAGCTTGACGGCGGGGGCAGAGACCCAGTACTTC. It translates to CASSLTAGAETQYF. The rearrangement links TRBV5-6 to TRBJ2-5; D is perhaps TRBD2 (7 bases). Germline CDR1 reads SGHDT; CDR2 reads YYEEEE. V was trimmed by 1 base and J by 4 bases, leaving 11 bases between them. This CDR3 spans 14 amino acids.

V gene TRBV5-1 combines with J gene TRBJ2-1, with 8 bases identical to TRBD2. V lost 5 bases to trimming and J lost 5 bases; unmatched junction nucleotides: 18. The CDR3 runs to 18 residues. CDR1 and CDR2 from the germline V gene are SGHRS and YFSETQ. The DNA for the CDR3 is TGCGCCAGCAGTTGGGGACTAGATTCCCGGGTAAAGGACAATGAGCAGTTCTTC. This gives the protein CASSWGLDSRVKDNEQFF.

The chain recombines TRBV2 with TRBJ2-1; perhaps TRBD2 as D (7 bases). V was trimmed by 3 bases and J by 2 bases, leaving 14 bases between them. CDR3 length equals 16 residues. Per germline, CDR1 SNHLY and CDR2 FYNNEI. The CDR3 here is CASSDEGGGTYNEQFF. In DNA, the CDR3 is TGTGCCAGCAGTGACGAGGGGGGGGGAACCTACAATGAGCAGTTCTTC.

This clone came up a few times. The chain carries TRBV28 and TRBJ1-6; 9 bases map to TRBD1. This CDR3 region has 15 residues. The V and J ends lost 6 bases and 5 bases, in that order; junction bases with no gene match: 5. CDR1 MDHEN and CDR2 SYDVKM come from the germline V gene. CDR3 coding DNA: TGTGCCAGCAGCCGACGGGACAGGGATAATTCACCCCTCCACTTT. Translating it yields CASSRRDRDNSPLHF. Full variable domain (rest looked up from reference TRBV28 and TRBJ1-6): DVKVTQSSRYLVKRTGEKVFLECVQDMDHENMFWYRQDPGLGLRLIYFSYDVKMKEKGDIPEGYSVSREKKERFSLILESASTNQTSMYLCASSRRDRDNSPLHFGNGTRLTVT.

This chain uses TRBV27 with TRBJ1-1; weak D call: TRBD1 (5 bases). The CDR3 has 15 residues. Germline-derived CDR1 and CDR2 are MNHEY and SMNVEV (reference sequence). The V gene lost 8 bases and the J gene lost 5 bases, with 21 bases spanning the gap. CDR3 in amino acids: CASRRPGTGGTEAFF. The CDR3 bases are TGTGCCAGCCGTCGCCCCGGGACGGGAGGAACTGAAGCTTTCTTT.

Here the CDR3 DNA reads TGTGCCAGCAGTACCCGGCCAGGTATCACTAACTATGGCTACACCTTC. Translation: CASSTRPGITNYGYTF. V and J are TRBV27 and TRBJ1-2; no definite D call. Per germline, CDR1 MNHEY and CDR2 SMNVEV (reference sequence). The CDR3 is made up of 16 amino acids. Deletions cut 5 bases from V and 0 bases from J, with 16 bases between.

The chain employs TRBV6-5 and TRBJ1-5; 7 nucleotides line up with TRBD1. The CDR3 has 13 amino acids. Germline assignment: CDR1 MNHEY and CDR2 SVGAGI. V was clipped by 5 bases and J by 7 bases; unmatched bases: 5. DNA for the CDR3: TGTGCCAGCAGTACTCAGGACAGGCAGCCCCAGCATTTT. It encodes CASSTQDRQPQHF.

The chain uses TRBV7-6 and TRBJ2-2, with D tentatively TRBD1 (6 bases). V was pared by 1 base and J by 5 bases, with 11 bases between. The CDR3 runs 15 residues. CDR1 and CDR2 (germline): SGHVS, FNYEAQ. The CDR3 DNA follows: TGTGCCAGCAGCTTAGTGGGGGCGAGAACCGGGGAGCTGTTTTTT. Its protein product is CASSLVGARTGELFF.

J is TRBJ2-3 and V is TRBV4-1; 10 bases are a match to TRBD1. The V segment lost 1 base and the J segment 1 base; nucleotides outside the gene matches: 2. CDR1 and CDR2 (germline): MGHRA, YSYEKL. The CDR3 has 16 amino acids. The CDR3 DNA reads as TGCGCCAGCAGCCAAGTGGGGACAGGGGGCACAGATACGCAGTATTTT. This translates into CASSQVGTGGTDTQYF.

The chain links TRBV5-4 to TRBJ2-5; D possibly corresponds to TRBD2 (7 bases). V lost 4 bases, J lost 4 bases, and 11 bases lay in between. Looked up from germline, CDR1 is SGHNT and CDR2 is YYREEE (reference sequence). The CDR3 has 13 residues. The CDR3 bases are TGTGCCAGCAGCGGGGGGGGGCGAGAGACCCAGTACTTC. It codes for CASSGGGRETQYF. The full variable domain, in which reference TRBV5-4 and TRBJ2-5 provide the parts outside the CDR3, is ETGVTQSPTHLIKTRGQQVTLRCSSQSGHNTVSWYQQALGQGPQFIFQYYREEENGRGNFPPRFSGLQFPNYSSELNVNALELDDSALYLCASSGGGRETQYFGPGTRLLVL.

The J gene is TRBJ1-2, the V gene TRBV5-1; D call uncertain. The germline CDR1 and CDR2 sequences are SGHRS and YFSETQ. The CDR3 extends over 14 amino acids. Trimming left V 4 bases short and J 2 bases short, with 12 bases between. The CDR3 sequence is CASSPSGENYGYTF. The CDR3 coding sequence is TGCGCCAGCAGCCCTTCGGGAGAGAACTATGGCTACACCTTC.

The V gene is TRBV7-3, the J gene TRBJ1-1; 8 bases match TRBD1. Germline V CDR1 and CDR2: SGHTA, FQGTGA. Trimming at V came to 0 bases and at J to 6 bases, leaving 3 bases not matched to a gene. The CDR3 covers 14 residues. The CDR3 spells CASSLTSGGPEAFF. The CDR3 DNA sequence: TGTGCCAGCAGCTTAACCTCAGGGGGCCCTGAAGCTTTCTTT. The entire variable domain, with the rest obtained from reference TRBV7-3 and TRBJ1-1, is as follows: GAGVSQTPSNKVTEKGKYVELRCDPISGHTALYWYRQSLGQGPEFLIYFQGTGAADDSGLPNDRFFAVRPEGSVSTLKIQRTERGDSAVYLCASSLTSGGPEAFFGQGTRLTVV.